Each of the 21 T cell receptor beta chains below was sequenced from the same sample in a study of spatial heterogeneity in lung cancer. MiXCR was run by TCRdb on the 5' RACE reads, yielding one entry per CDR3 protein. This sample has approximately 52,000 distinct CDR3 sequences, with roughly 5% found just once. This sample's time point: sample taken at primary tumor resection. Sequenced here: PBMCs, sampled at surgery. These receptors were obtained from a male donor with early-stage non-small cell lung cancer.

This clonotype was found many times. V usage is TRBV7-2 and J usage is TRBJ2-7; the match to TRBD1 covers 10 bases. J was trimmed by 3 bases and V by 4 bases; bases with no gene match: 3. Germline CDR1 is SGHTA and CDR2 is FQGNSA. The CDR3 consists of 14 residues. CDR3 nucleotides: TGTGCCAGCAGCTCGGGACAGGGGATCTACGAGCAGTACTTC. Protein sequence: CASSSGQGIYEQYF. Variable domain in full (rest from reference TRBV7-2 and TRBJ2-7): GAGVSQSPSNKVTEKGKDVELRCDPISGHTALYWYRQSLGQGLEFLIYFQGNSAPDKSGLPSDRFSAERTGGSVSTLTIQRTQQEDSAVYLCASSSGQGIYEQYFGPGTRLTVT.

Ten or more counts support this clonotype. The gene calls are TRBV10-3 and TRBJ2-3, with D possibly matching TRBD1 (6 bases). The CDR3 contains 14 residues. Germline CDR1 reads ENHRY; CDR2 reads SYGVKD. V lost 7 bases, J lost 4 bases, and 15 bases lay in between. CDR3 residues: CAINRDLRADTQYF. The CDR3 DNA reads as TGTGCCATCAACAGGGACCTAAGGGCAGATACGCAGTATTTT.

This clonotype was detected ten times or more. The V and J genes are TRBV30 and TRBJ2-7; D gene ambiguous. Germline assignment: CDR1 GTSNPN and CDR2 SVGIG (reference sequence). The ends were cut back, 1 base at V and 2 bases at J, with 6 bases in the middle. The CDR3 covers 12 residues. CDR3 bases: TGTGCCTGGAGTGGGTCAACCTACGAGCAGTACTTC. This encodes CAWSGSTYEQYF.

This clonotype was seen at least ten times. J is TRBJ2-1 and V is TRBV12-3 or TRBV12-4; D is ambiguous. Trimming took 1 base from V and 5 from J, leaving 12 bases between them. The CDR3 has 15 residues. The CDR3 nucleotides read TGTGCCAGCAGTTTAGGCATCTGGACCGACAATGAGCAGTTCTTC. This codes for CASSLGIWTDNEQFF.

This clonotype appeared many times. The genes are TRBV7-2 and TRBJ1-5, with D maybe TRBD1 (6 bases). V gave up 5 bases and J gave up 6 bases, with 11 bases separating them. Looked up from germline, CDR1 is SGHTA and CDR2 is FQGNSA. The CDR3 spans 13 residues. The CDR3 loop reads CASSLGGGQPQHF. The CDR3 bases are TGTGCCAGCAGCCTAGGGGGTGGTCAGCCCCAGCATTTT.

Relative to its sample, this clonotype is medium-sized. The CDR3 here is CATSKGRQTDTQYF. DNA for the CDR3: TGTGCCACCAGCAAGGGACGGCAAACAGATACGCAGTATTTT. The V call is TRBV15, the J call TRBJ2-3; either TRBD1 or TRBD2 may fit D (5 bases each). V lost 4 bases to trimming and J lost 3 bases, with 11 bases between them. This CDR3 is built from 14 residues. The V gene's germline CDR1 is LNHNV and CDR2 YYDKDF (reference sequence).

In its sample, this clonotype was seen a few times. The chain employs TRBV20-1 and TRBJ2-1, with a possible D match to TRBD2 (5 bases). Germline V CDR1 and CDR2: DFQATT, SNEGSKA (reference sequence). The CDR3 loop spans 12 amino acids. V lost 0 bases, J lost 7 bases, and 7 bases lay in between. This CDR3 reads CSARDWTNEQFF. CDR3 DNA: TGCAGTGCTAGAGATTGGACTAATGAGCAGTTCTTC.

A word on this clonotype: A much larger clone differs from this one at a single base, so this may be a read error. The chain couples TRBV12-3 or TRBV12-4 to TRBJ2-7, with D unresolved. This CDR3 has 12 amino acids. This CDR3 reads CTSRRTEAEQYF. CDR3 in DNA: TGTACCAGCCGAAGAACAGAGGCCGAGCAGTACTTC.

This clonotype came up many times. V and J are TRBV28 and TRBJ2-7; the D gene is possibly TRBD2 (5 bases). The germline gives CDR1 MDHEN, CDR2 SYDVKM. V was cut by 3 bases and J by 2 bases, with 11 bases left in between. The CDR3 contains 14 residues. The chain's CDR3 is CASSFGLPTYEQYF. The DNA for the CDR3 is TGTGCCAGCAGTTTTGGACTTCCGACCTACGAGCAGTACTTC.

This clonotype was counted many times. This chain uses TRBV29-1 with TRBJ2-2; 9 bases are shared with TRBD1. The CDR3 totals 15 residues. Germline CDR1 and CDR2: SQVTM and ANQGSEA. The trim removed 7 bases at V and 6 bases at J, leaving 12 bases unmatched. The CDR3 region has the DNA TGCAGCGCACCCATGACAGGGGGGATGGCCGGGGAGCTGTTTTTT. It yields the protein CSAPMTGGMAGELFF.

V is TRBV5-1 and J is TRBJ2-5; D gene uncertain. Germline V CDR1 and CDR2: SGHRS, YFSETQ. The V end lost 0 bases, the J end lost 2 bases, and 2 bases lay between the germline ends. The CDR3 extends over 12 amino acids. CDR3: CASSLEQETQYF. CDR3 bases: TGCGCCAGCAGCTTGGAGCAAGAGACCCAGTACTTC.

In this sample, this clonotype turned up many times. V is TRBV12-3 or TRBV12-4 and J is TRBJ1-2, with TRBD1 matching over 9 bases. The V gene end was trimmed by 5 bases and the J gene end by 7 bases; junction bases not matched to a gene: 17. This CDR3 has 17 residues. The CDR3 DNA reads TGTGCCAGCAGTGCCAACCGGGACAGGGCTCCAGGTGGTGGCTACACCTTC. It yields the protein CASSANRDRAPGGGYTF.

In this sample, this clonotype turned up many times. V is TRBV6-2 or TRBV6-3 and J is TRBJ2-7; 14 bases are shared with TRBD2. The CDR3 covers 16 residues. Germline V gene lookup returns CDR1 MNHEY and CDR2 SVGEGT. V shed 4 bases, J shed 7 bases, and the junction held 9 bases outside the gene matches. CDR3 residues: CASSFTTSGRAGEQYF. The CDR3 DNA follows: TGTGCCAGCAGTTTCACGACTAGCGGGAGGGCAGGTGAGCAGTACTTC.

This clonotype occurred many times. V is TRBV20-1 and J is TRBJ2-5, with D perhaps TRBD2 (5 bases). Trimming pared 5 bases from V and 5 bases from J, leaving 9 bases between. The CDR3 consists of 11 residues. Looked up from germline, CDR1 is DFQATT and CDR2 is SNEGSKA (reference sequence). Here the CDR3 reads CSAPRGETQYF. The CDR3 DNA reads TGCAGTGCTCCCCGAGGGGAGACCCAGTACTTC.

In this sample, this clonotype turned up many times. The CDR3 sequence: CASSLTGSRNYGYTF. The CDR3 coding sequence is TGTGCCAGCAGTTTGACAGGGAGCAGAAACTATGGCTACACCTTC. This chain connects TRBV6-5 to TRBJ1-2; 7 bases align to TRBD1. J gave up 2 bases and V 4 bases, and 7 bases lay outside the gene matches. Per germline, CDR1 MNHEY and CDR2 SVGAGI. The CDR3 has 15 residues.

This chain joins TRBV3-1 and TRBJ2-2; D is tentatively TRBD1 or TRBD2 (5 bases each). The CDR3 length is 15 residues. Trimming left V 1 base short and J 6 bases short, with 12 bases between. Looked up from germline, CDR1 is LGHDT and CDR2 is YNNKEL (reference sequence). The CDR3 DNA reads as TGTGCCAGCAGCCAAGTCGGTCGGGGACCCGGGGAGCTGTTTTTT. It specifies CASSQVGRGPGELFF.

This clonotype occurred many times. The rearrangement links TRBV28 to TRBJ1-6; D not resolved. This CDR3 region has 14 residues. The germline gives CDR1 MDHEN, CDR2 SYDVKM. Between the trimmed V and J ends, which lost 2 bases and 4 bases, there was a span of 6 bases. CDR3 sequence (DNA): TGTGCCAGCAGTTTACCGCTTTATAATTCACCCCTCCACTTT. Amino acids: CASSLPLYNSPLHF.

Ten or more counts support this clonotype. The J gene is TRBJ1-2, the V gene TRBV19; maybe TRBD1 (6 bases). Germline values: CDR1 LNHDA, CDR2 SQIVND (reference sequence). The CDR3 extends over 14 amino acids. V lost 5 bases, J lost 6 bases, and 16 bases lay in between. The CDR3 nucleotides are TGTGCCAGTAGTCCCTACAGGGTTGCCGATGGCTACACCTTC. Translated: CASSPYRVADGYTF. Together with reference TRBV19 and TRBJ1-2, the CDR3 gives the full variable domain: DGGITQSPKYLFRKEGQNVTLSCEQNLNHDAMYWYRQDPGQGLRLIYYSQIVNDFQKGDIAEGYSVSREKKESFPLTVTSAQKNPTAFYLCASSPYRVADGYTFGSGTRLTVV.

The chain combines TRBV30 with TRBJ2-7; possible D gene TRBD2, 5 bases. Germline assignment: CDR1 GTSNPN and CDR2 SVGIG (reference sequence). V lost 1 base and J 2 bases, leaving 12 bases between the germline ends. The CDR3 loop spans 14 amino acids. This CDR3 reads CAWSDPDGAYEQYF. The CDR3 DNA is TGTGCCTGGAGTGATCCGGACGGGGCCTACGAGCAGTACTTC.

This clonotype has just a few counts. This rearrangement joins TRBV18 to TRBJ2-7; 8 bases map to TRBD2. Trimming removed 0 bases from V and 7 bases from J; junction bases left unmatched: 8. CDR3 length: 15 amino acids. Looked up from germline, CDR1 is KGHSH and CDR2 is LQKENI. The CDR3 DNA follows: TGTGCCAGCTCACCACCGTCCGGGAGGGCGCGGGAGCAGTACTTC. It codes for CASSPPSGRAREQYF. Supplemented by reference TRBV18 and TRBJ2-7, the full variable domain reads NAGVMQNPRHLVRRRGQEARLRCSPMKGHSHVYWYRQLPEEGLKFMVYLQKENIIDESGMPKERFSAEFPKEGPSILRIQQVVRGDSAAYFCASSPPSGRAREQYFGPGTRLTVT.

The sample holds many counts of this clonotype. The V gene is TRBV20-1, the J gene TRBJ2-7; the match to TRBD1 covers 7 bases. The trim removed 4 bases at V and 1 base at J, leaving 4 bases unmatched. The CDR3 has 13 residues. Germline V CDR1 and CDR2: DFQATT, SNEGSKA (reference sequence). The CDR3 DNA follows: TGCAGTGCTAACAGGGGCCTTTCCTACGAGCAGTACTTC. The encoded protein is CSANRGLSYEQYF.